These T cell receptor beta chains were read from a single sample in a study of shared clonotypes between healthy human individuals. Here immunoSEQ multiplex PCR was the method, and the copy in TCRdb shows in-frame clones only, minus some. This sample has over 2,000,000 clones, with 85% to 95% found just once. Sequenced: naive CD8+ T cells from PBMCs. The receptor source for this set is a man aged 18-30 years in good health. Some clones in this sample may be carry-over from other donors' samples. Both conserved end residues are part of each CDR3. A D gene is named only where the DNA matches it firmly. For some rows the clone size is stated as once, few or many, or as a class when expanded; others skip it.

clone size: -; J gene: TRBJ1-1; D gene: -; V gene: TRBV19; CDR3 protein: CASNHLGATEAFF; CDR3 DNA: TGTGCCAGTAACCACCTGGGGGCCACTGAAGCTTTCTTT
clone size: -; J gene: TRBJ1-5; D gene: -; V gene: TRBV23-1; CDR3 protein: CASGLRTGHRPQHF; CDR3 DNA: TGCGCCAGCGGGCTCCGGACGGGCCATCGGCCCCAGCATTTT
clone size: -; J gene: TRBJ2-7; D gene: TRBD2; V gene: TRBV19; CDR3 protein: CASSIDPGLAYYEQYF; CDR3 DNA: TGTGCCAGTAGTATAGATCCGGGACTAGCTTACTACGAGCAGTACTTC
clone size: -; J gene: TRBJ2-7; D gene: TRBD1; V gene: TRBV4-1; CDR3 protein: CASSQAEVGTGPYEQYF; CDR3 DNA: TGCGCCAGCAGCCAAGCGGAGGTCGGGACAGGGCCCTACGAGCAGTACTTC
clone size: once; J gene: TRBJ2-7; D gene: -; V gene: TRBV29-1; CDR3 protein: CSVEDGLTYEQYF; CDR3 DNA: TGCAGCGTTGAAGACGGACTAACCTACGAGCAGTACTTC
clone size: -; J gene: TRBJ2-7; D gene: TRBD2; V gene: TRBV4-2; CDR3 protein: CASSQETAGVYEQYF; CDR3 DNA: TGTGCCAGCAGCCAAGAAACAGCGGGAGTCTACGAGCAGTACTTC
clone size: -; J gene: TRBJ1-5; D gene: TRBD1; V gene: TRBV6-1; CDR3 protein: CASNKQGSNQPQHF; CDR3 DNA: TGTGCCAGCAACAAACAGGGGAGCAATCAGCCCCAGCATTTT
clone size: -; J gene: TRBJ2-5; D gene: -; V gene: TRBV7-3; CDR3 protein: CASSSDYQETQYF; CDR3 DNA: TGTGCCAGCAGCTCGGACTACCAAGAGACCCAGTACTTC
clone size: -; J gene: TRBJ1-1; D gene: -; V gene: TRBV27; CDR3 protein: CASSFGGENTEAFF; CDR3 DNA: TGTGCCAGCAGTTTCGGGGGCGAGAACACTGAAGCTTTCTTT
clone size: -; J gene: TRBJ1-1; D gene: -; V gene: TRBV2; CDR3 protein: CASWKWENTEAFF; CDR3 DNA: TGTGCCAGCTGGAAATGGGAGAACACTGAAGCTTTCTTT
clone size: -; J gene: TRBJ2-1; D gene: TRBD2; V gene: TRBV27; CDR3 protein: CASVGWQTSGSSEQFF; CDR3 DNA: TGTGCCAGCGTCGGGTGGCAGACTAGCGGGAGTAGTGAGCAGTTCTTC
clone size: -; J gene: TRBJ2-3; D gene: TRBD2; V gene: TRBV6-5; CDR3 protein: CASSGGTRTDTQYF; CDR3 DNA: TGTGCCAGCAGTGGCGGGACTAGGACAGATACGCAGTATTTT
clone size: -; J gene: TRBJ1-3; D gene: -; V gene: TRBV11-2; CDR3 protein: CASSRFGIGRNSGNTIYF; CDR3 DNA: TGTGCCAGCAGCCGCTTCGGGATTGGGCGTAACTCTGGAAACACCATATATTTT
clone size: -; J gene: TRBJ2-2; D gene: -; V gene: TRBV4-1; CDR3 protein: CASSQGLAMTGELFF; CDR3 DNA: TGCGCCAGCAGCCAAGGTCTAGCGATGACCGGGGAGCTGTTTTTT
clone size: -; J gene: TRBJ1-2; D gene: -; V gene: TRBV2; CDR3 protein: CASRTPSGQAWDGYTF; CDR3 DNA: TGTGCCAGCAGGACCCCGAGCGGCCAGGCTTGGGATGGCTACACCTTC
clone size: -; J gene: TRBJ2-1; D gene: -; V gene: TRBV28; CDR3 protein: CASSPSPRSSYNEQFF; CDR3 DNA: TGTGCCAGCAGTCCATCCCCGAGGAGCTCCTACAATGAGCAGTTCTTC
clone size: -; J gene: TRBJ2-3; D gene: TRBD1; V gene: TRBV28; CDR3 protein: CASSWTGLADTQYF; CDR3 DNA: TGTGCCAGCAGTTGGACAGGGTTGGCAGATACGCAGTATTTT
clone size: -; J gene: TRBJ2-7; D gene: TRBD2; V gene: TRBV4-1; CDR3 protein: CASSHGASGIYEQYF; CDR3 DNA: TGCGCCAGCAGCCACGGTGCTAGCGGAATCTACGAGCAGTACTTC
clone size: -; J gene: TRBJ2-6; D gene: -; V gene: TRBV15; CDR3 protein: CATSTSQVGANVLTF; CDR3 DNA: TGTGCCACCAGCACCTCTCAAGTTGGGGCCAACGTCCTGACTTTC
clone size: -; J gene: TRBJ2-1; D gene: -; V gene: TRBV5-3; CDR3 protein: CARSGRPGHNEQFF; CDR3 DNA: TGTGCCAGAAGCGGACGACCGGGACACAATGAGCAGTTCTTC
clone size: -; J gene: TRBJ1-1; D gene: -; V gene: TRBV28; CDR3 protein: CASSSETRTDEAFF; CDR3 DNA: TGTGCCAGCAGTTCGGAGACTAGGACAGATGAAGCTTTCTTT
clone size: few; J gene: TRBJ1-5; D gene: -; V gene: TRBV4-1; CDR3 protein: CASSQVVGDWRQPQHF; CDR3 DNA: TGCGCCAGCAGCCAAGTAGTGGGGGACTGGAGGCAGCCCCAGCATTTT
clone size: once; J gene: TRBJ1-5; D gene: TRBD1; V gene: TRBV5-5; CDR3 protein: CASSLGQGWPQHF; CDR3 DNA: TGTGCCAGCAGCTTGGGACAGGGATGGCCCCAGCATTTT
clone size: -; J gene: TRBJ2-2; D gene: TRBD1; V gene: TRBV7-9; CDR3 protein: CASSPRTGGYTGELFF; CDR3 DNA: TGTGCCAGCAGCCCGAGGACAGGGGGATACACCGGGGAGCTGTTTTTT
clone size: -; J gene: TRBJ2-7; D gene: TRBD1; V gene: TRBV28; CDR3 protein: CASKPDRAYYEQYF; CDR3 DNA: TGTGCCAGCAAACCGGACAGGGCTTACTACGAGCAGTACTTC
clone size: -; J gene: TRBJ1-3; D gene: -; V gene: TRBV5-1; CDR3 protein: CASNEGYGNTIYF; CDR3 DNA: TGCGCCAGCAACGAAGGGTATGGAAACACCATATATTTT
clone size: -; J gene: TRBJ2-5; D gene: TRBD1; V gene: TRBV18; CDR3 protein: CASSNPGQGLLGETQYF; CDR3 DNA: TGTGCCAGCTCGAACCCCGGACAGGGGCTTTTGGGAGAGACCCAGTACTTC
clone size: -; J gene: TRBJ1-5; D gene: -; V gene: TRBV4-3; CDR3 protein: CASSQGTAPSNQPQHF; CDR3 DNA: TGCGCCAGCAGCCAAGGGACAGCCCCTAGCAATCAGCCCCAGCATTTT
clone size: -; J gene: TRBJ2-2; D gene: -; V gene: TRBV7-9; CDR3 protein: CASSPATAYTGELFF; CDR3 DNA: TGTGCCAGCAGCCCAGCGACAGCTTACACCGGGGAGCTGTTTTTT
clone size: -; J gene: TRBJ2-3; D gene: -; V gene: TRBV7-9; CDR3 protein: CASSSDRDTDTDTQYF; CDR3 DNA: TGTGCCAGCAGCTCGGACCGGGACACAGACACAGATACGCAGTATTTT
clone size: -; J gene: TRBJ2-1; D gene: -; V gene: TRBV7-9; CDR3 protein: CASSLVGWSSYNEQFF; CDR3 DNA: TGTGCCAGCAGCTTAGTAGGCTGGAGCTCCTACAATGAGCAGTTCTTC
clone size: -; J gene: TRBJ2-5; D gene: TRBD2; V gene: TRBV6-1; CDR3 protein: CASSDGLAGELGETQYF; CDR3 DNA: TGTGCCAGCAGTGACGGACTAGCGGGAGAACTTGGAGAGACCCAGTACTTC
clone size: -; J gene: TRBJ1-1; D gene: -; V gene: TRBV2; CDR3 protein: CASSDRGVWYTEAFF; CDR3 DNA: TGTGCCAGCAGTGATCGGGGTGTATGGTACACTGAAGCTTTCTTT
clone size: once; J gene: TRBJ2-7; D gene: -; V gene: TRBV2; CDR3 protein: CASGLSYEQYF; CDR3 DNA: TGTGCCAGCGGCCTCTCCTACGAGCAGTACTTC
clone size: -; J gene: TRBJ2-7; D gene: TRBD2; V gene: TRBV28; CDR3 protein: CASSTPRTSGLPASYEQYF; CDR3 DNA: TGTGCCAGCAGCACACCTCGGACTAGCGGGCTACCCGCCTCCTACGAGCAGTACTTC
clone size: -; J gene: TRBJ2-7; D gene: -; V gene: TRBV7-9; CDR3 protein: CASSSQADNYEQYF; CDR3 DNA: TGTGCCAGCAGCTCCCAAGCGGACAACTACGAGCAGTACTTC
clone size: -; J gene: TRBJ2-3; D gene: -; V gene: TRBV7-8; CDR3 protein: CASSFLETGAVTDTQYF; CDR3 DNA: TGTGCCAGCAGCTTCCTAGAGACTGGAGCGGTCACAGATACGCAGTATTTT
clone size: -; J gene: TRBJ2-7; D gene: TRBD1; V gene: TRBV5-4; CDR3 protein: CASRGRDRVFQTYEQYF; CDR3 DNA: TGTGCCAGCAGGGGGCGGGACAGGGTTTTTCAAACCTACGAGCAGTACTTC
clone size: once; J gene: TRBJ1-2; D gene: -; V gene: TRBV12-2; CDR3 protein: CASRFNRGRAYGYTF; CDR3 DNA: TGTGCAAGTCGCTTCAACAGGGGTCGGGCCTATGGCTACACCTTC
clone size: -; J gene: TRBJ2-1; D gene: TRBD2; V gene: TRBV7-3; CDR3 protein: CASSPQRERGNEQFF; CDR3 DNA: TGTGCCAGCAGCCCCCAGCGGGAACGCGGCAATGAGCAGTTCTTC
clone size: -; J gene: TRBJ2-1; D gene: -; V gene: TRBV27; CDR3 protein: CASSVTASSYNEQFF; CDR3 DNA: TGTGCCAGCAGTGTGACAGCGAGCTCCTACAATGAGCAGTTCTTC
clone size: -; J gene: TRBJ2-2; D gene: -; V gene: TRBV2; CDR3 protein: CASTGRGADTGELFF; CDR3 DNA: TGTGCCAGCACCGGTAGAGGGGCAGACACCGGGGAGCTGTTTTTT
clone size: -; J gene: TRBJ1-5; D gene: TRBD1; V gene: TRBV10-3; CDR3 protein: CAISESTTGARGNQPQHF; CDR3 DNA: TGTGCCATCAGTGAGTCGACAACAGGGGCAAGAGGCAATCAGCCCCAGCATTTT
clone size: -; J gene: TRBJ2-1; D gene: -; V gene: TRBV28; CDR3 protein: CASSFGGGGYNEQFF; CDR3 DNA: TGTGCCAGCAGTTTTGGTGGAGGTGGCTACAATGAGCAGTTCTTC
clone size: -; J gene: TRBJ1-1; D gene: -; V gene: TRBV6-6; CDR3 protein: CASSYTTGLNTEAFF; CDR3 DNA: TGTGCCAGCAGTTATACGACAGGTTTGAACACTGAAGCTTTCTTT
clone size: -; J gene: TRBJ2-1; D gene: -; V gene: TRBV28; CDR3 protein: CASSLSQGHNNEQFF; CDR3 DNA: TGTGCCAGCAGTTTATCGCAGGGACATAACAATGAGCAGTTCTTC